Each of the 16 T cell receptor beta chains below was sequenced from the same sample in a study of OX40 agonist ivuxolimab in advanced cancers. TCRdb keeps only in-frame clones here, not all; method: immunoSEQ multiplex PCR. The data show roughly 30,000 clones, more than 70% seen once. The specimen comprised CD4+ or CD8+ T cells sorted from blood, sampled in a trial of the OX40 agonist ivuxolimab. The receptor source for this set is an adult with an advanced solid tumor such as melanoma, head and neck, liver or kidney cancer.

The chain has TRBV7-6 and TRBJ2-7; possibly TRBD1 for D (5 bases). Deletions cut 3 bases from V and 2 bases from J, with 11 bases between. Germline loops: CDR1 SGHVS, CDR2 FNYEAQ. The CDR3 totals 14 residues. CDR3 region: CASSLETDTYEQYF. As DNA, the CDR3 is TGTGCCAGCAGCTTGGAGACGGACACCTACGAGCAGTACTTC.

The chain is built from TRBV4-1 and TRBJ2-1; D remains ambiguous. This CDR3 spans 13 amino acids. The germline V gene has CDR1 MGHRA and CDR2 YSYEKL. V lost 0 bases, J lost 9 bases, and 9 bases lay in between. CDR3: CASSQDRWFEQFF. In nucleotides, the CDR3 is TGCGCCAGCAGCCAAGATCGGTGGTTTGAGCAGTTCTTC.

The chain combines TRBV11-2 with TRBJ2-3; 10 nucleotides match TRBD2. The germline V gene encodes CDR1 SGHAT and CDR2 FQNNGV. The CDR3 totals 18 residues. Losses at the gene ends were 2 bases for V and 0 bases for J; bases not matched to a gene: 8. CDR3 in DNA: TGTGCCAGCAGCTTATACCTAGCGGGGGCCCCTAGCACAGATACGCAGTATTTT. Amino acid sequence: CASSLYLAGAPSTDTQYF.

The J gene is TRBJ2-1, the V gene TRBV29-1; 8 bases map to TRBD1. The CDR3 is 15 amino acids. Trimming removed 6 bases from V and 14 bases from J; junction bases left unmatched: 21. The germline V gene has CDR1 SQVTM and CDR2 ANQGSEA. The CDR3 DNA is TGCAGCGTCCCTATCGGGGACAGGTCTGGTAGAGCGGAGTTCTTC. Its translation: CSVPIGDRSGRAEFF.

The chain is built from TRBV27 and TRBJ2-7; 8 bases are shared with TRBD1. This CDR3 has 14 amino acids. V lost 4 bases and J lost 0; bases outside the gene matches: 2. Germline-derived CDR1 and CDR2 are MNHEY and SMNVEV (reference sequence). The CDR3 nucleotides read TGTGCCAGCAGTTGGGGGACAGGCTCCTACGAGCAGTACTTC. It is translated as CASSWGTGSYEQYF.

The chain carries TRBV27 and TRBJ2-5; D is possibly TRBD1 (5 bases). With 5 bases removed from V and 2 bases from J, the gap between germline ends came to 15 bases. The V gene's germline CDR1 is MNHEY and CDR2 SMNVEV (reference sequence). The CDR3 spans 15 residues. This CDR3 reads CASSNSRARQETQYF. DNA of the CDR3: TGTGCCAGCAGTAACTCCAGGGCCAGACAAGAGACCCAGTACTTC.

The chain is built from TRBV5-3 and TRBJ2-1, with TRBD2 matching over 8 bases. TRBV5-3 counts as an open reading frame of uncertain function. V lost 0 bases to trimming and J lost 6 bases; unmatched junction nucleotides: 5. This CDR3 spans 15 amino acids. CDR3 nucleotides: TGTGCCAGAAGCTTGGACCGGGAGGGTGGCAATGAGCAGTTCTTC. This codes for CARSLDREGGNEQFF.

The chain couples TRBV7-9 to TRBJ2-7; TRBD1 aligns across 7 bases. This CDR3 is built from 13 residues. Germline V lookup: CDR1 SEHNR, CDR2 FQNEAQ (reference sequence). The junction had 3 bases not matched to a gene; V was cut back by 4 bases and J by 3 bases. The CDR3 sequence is CASSSRDSYEQYF. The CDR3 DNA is TGTGCCAGCAGCTCCCGGGACAGCTACGAGCAGTACTTC.

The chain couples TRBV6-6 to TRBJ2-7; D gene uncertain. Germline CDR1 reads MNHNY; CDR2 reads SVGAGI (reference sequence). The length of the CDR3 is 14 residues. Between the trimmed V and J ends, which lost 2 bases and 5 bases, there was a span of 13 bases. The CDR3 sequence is CASSYVGPENEQYF. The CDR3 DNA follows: TGTGCCAGCAGTTACGTAGGGCCGGAGAACGAGCAGTACTTC.

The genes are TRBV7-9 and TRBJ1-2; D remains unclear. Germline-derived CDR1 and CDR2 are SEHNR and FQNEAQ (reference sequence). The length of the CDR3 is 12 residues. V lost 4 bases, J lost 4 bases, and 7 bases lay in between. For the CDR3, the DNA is TGTGCCAGCAGCTCTCGACTCTATGGCTACACCTTC. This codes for CASSSRLYGYTF.

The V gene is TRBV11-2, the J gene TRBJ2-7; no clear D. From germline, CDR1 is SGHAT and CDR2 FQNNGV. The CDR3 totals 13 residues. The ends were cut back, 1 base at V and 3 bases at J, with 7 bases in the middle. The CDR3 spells CASSLGRVYEQYF. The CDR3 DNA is TGTGCCAGCAGCTTAGGACGGGTCTACGAGCAGTACTTC.

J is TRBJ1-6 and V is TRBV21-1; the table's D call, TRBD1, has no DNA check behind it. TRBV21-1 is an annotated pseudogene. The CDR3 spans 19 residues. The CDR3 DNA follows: TGTGCCAGCAGCGCTCCTACCGGGACAGGGGGCGCGTGTAATTCACCCCTCCACTTT. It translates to CASSAPTGTGGACNSPLHF.

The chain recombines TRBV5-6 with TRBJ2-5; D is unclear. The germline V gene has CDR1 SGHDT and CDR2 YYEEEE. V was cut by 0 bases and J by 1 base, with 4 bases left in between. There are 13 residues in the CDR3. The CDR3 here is CASSLGSQETQYF. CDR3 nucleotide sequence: TGTGCCAGCAGCTTGGGCAGCCAAGAGACCCAGTACTTC.

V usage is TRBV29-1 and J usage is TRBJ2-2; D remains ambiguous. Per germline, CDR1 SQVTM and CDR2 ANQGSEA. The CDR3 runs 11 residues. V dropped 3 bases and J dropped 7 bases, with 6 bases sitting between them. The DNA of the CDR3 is TGCAGCGTTGATATTGGCGGGGAGCTGTTTTTT. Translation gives CSVDIGGELFF.

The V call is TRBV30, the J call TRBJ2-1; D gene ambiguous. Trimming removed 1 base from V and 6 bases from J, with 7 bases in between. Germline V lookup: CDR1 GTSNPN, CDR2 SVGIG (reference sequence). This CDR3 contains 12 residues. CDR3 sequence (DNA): TGTGCCTGGAGTGAACGCGCCAATGAGCAGTTCTTC. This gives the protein CAWSERANEQFF.

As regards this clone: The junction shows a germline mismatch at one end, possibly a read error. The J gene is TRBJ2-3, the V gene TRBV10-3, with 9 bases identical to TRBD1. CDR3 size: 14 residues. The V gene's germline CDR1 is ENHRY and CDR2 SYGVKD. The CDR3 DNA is TGTGCCAGCAGTGATGGACAGGGGTCAGATACGCAGTATTTT. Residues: CASSDGQGSDTQYF.